This TCR beta chain comes out of a study of vaccination and CD4 T cells after COVID-19. On the study more broadly: Testing by nasal swab PCR showed convalescent patients to be SARS-CoV-2 positive; about nine were mild and one was severe. Control cultures used a CEFX viral epitope pool, an HIV-1 Nef peptide pool, or no peptide.

This clonotype showed up just a few times. As yet, its antigen is unknown. This sample's treatment: approximately 9-day PBMC culture with coronavirus spike peptide pools or control peptides (ViraFEST assay). V lost 3 bases and J lost 5; bases outside the gene matches: 15. Germline assignment: CDR1 MNHEY and CDR2 SMNVEV (reference sequence). CDR3 length: 20 residues. With the Oncomine TCR Beta short-read assay, DNA from cultured CD4+ T cells was sequenced. TCRdb analysed the PCR reads with MiXCR anew, one entry per CDR3 protein. Seen here are about 20,000 distinct CDR3 sequences, less than 55% observed once, and the top ten hold over 8.5%.

The sequenced material came from CD4+ T cells from blood, cultured in vitro. This chain joins TRBV27 and TRBJ2-2, with TRBD2 matching over 13 bases. The receptor comes from a human donor who had recovered from COVID-19. The CDR3 DNA sequence: TGTGCCAGCAGTTTTGGACTAGCGGGAGATCTGAAGCTTTTGACCGGGGAGCTGTTTTTT. Translation: CASSFGLAGDLKLLTGELFF.